The source of this T cell receptor (beta chain) is a study of a mutant IDH1 vaccine in newly diagnosed glioma. A word on this clone: What it binds is unknown.

The CDR3 has 15 amino acids. CDR1 and CDR2 (germline): SGHRS, YFSETQ. Trimming cost V 0 bases and J 2 bases; bases outside gene matches: 5. Time point described: week 11, during vaccination. Vaccine doses each comprised 300 ug of mutant IDH1 20-mer peptide, with topical imiquimod. Data came from immunoSEQ multiplex PCR; TCRdb stores just in-frame clones and leaves some out. In the table there are 100,000 to 150,000 clones, around 80% of which are singletons. This TCR was recovered from a man between 40 and 49 years old with glioma. The chain carries TRBV5-1 and TRBJ2-7; 7 bases align to TRBD1. The input for sequencing was PBMCs, taken from a glioma patient whose treatment included an IDH1 peptide vaccine. CDR3 nucleotides: TGCGCCAGCAGCTTGGATTACAGGGGACCCTACGAGCAGTACTTC. It codes for CASSLDYRGPYEQYF.